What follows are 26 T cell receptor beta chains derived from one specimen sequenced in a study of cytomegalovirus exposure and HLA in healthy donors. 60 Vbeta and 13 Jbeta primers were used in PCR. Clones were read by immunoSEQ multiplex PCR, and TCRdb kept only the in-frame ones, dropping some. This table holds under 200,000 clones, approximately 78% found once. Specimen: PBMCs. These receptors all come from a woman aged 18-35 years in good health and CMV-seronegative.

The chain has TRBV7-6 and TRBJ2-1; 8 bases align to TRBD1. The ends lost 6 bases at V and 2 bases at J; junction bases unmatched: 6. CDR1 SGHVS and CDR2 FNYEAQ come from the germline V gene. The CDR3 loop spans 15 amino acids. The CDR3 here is CASRRTGGTYNEQFF. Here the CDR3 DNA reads TGTGCCAGCAGGCGCACAGGGGGAACCTACAATGAGCAGTTCTTC.

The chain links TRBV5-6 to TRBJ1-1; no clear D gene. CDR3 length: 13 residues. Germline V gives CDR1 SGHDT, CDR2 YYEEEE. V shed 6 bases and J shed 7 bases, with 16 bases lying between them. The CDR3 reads CASKVSGSVEAFF. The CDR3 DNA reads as TGTGCCAGCAAGGTGTCAGGTTCGGTTGAAGCTTTCTTT.

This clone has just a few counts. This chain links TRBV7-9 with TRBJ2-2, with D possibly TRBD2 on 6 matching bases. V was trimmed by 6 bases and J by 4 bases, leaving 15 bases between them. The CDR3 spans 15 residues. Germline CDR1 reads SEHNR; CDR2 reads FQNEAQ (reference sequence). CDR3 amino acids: CASSPPGGLTGELFF. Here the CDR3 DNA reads TGTGCCAGCAGTCCCCCCGGGGGACTCACCGGGGAGCTGTTTTTT.

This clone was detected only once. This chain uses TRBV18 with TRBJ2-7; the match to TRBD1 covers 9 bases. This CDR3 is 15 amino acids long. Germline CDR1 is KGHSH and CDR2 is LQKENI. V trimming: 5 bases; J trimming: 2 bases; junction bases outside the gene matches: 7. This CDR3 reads CASSMDRGETYEQYF. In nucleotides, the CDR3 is TGTGCCAGCTCAATGGACAGGGGCGAGACCTACGAGCAGTACTTC.

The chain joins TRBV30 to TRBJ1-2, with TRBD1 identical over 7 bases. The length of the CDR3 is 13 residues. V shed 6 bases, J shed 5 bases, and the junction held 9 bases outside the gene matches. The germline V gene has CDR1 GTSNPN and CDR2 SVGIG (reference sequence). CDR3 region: CACWAGGLYGYTF. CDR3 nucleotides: TGTGCCTGTTGGGCAGGGGGACTTTATGGCTACACCTTC.

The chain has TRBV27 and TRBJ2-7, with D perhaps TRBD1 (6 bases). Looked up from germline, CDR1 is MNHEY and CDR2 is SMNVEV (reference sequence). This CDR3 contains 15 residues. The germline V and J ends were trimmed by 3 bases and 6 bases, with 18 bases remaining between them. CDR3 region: CASSLMDSLWGEQYF. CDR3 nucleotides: TGTGCCAGCAGTTTGATGGACAGCCTTTGGGGCGAGCAGTACTTC.

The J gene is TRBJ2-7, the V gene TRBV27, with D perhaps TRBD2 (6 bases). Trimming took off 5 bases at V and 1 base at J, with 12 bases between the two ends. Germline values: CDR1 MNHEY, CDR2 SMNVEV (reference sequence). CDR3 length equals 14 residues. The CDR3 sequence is CASSLLGGSYEQYF. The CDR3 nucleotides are TGTGCCAGCAGTCTCCTGGGAGGTTCCTACGAGCAGTACTTC.

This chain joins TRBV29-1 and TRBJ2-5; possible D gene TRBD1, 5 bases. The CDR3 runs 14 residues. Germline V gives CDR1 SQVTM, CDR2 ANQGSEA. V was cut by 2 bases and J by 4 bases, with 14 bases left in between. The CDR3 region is CSVEKTRAGETQYF. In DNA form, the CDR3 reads TGCAGCGTTGAAAAAACCAGGGCCGGAGAGACCCAGTACTTC.

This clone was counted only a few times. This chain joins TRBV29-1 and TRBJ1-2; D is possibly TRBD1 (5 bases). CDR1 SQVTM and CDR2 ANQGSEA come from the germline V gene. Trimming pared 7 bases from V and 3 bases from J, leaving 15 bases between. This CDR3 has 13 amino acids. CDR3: CSAEVWGDYGYTF. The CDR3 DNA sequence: TGCAGCGCGGAAGTGTGGGGGGACTATGGCTACACCTTC.

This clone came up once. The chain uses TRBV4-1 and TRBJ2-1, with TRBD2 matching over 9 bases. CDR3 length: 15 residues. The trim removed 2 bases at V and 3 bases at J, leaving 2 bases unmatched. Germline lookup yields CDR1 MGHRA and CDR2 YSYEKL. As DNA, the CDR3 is TGCGCCAGCAGCCAAAGCGGGGGGCTCTACAATGAGCAGTTCTTC. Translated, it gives CASSQSGGLYNEQFF.

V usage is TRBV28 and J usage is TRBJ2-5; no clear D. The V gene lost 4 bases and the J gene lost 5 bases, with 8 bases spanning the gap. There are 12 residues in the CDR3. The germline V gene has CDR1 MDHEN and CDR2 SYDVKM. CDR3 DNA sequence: TGTGCCAGCAGTTCCCCAGCGGAGACCCAGTACTTC. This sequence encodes CASSSPAETQYF.

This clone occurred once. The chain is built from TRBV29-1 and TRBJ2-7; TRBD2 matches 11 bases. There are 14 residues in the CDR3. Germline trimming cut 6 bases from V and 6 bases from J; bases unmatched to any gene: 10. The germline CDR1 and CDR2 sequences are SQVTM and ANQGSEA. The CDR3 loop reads CSVGIAGGPVEQYF. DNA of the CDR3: TGCAGCGTAGGAATAGCGGGAGGGCCGGTCGAGCAGTACTTC.

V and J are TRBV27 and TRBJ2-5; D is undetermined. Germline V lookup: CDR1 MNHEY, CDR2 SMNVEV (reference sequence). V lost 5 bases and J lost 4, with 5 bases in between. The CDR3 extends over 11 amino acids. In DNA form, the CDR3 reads TGTGCCAGCAGTCCCGGAGAGACCCAGTACTTC. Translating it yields CASSPGETQYF.

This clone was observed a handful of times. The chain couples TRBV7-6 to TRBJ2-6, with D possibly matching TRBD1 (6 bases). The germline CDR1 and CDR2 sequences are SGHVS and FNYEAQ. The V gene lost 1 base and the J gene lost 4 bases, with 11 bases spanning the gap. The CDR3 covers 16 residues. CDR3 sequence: CASSLVGASGANVLTF. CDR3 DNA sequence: TGTGCCAGCAGCTTAGTGGGGGCTTCCGGGGCCAACGTCCTGACTTTC. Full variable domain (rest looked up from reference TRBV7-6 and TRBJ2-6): GAGVSQSPRYKVTKRGQDVALRCDPISGHVSLYWYRQALGQGPEFLTYFNYEAQQDKSGLPNDRFSAERPEGSISTLTIQRTEQRDSAMYRCASSLVGASGANVLTFGAGSRLTVL.

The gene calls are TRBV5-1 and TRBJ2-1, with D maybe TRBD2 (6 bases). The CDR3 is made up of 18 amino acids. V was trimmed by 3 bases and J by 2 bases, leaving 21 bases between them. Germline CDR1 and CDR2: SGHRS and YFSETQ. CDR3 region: CASSSPGTSAGTYNEQFF. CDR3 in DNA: TGCGCCAGCAGCTCTCCCGGGACTTCGGCGGGGACCTACAATGAGCAGTTCTTC.

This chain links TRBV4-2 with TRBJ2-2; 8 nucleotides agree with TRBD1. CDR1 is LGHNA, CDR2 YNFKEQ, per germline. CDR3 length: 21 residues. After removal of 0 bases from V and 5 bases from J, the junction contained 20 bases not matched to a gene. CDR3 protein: CASSQDFLGQGDKPLTGELFF. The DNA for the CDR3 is TGTGCCAGCAGCCAAGATTTTCTTGGACAGGGTGATAAACCCCTGACCGGGGAGCTGTTTTTT.

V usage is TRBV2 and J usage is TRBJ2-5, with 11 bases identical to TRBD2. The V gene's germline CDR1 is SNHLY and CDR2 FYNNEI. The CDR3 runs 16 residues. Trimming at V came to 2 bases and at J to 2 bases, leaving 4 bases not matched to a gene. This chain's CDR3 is CASSEWASGGQETQYF. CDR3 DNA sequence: TGTGCCAGCAGTGAATGGGCTAGCGGGGGGCAAGAGACCCAGTACTTC.

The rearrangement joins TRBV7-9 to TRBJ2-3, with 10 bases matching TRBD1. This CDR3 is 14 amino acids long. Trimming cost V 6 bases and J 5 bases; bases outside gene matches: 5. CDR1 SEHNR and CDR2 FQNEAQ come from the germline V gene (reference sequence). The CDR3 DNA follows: TGTGCCAGCAGTTGGGGACAGGGGAGAGATACGCAGTATTTT. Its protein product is CASSWGQGRDTQYF.

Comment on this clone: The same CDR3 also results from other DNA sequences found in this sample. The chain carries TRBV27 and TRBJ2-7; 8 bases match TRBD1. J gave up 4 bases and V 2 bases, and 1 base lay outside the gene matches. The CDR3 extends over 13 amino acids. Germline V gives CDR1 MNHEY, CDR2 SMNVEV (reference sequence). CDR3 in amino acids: CASSLDRGYEQYF. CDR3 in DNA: TGTGCCAGCAGTTTAGACAGGGGATACGAGCAGTACTTC.

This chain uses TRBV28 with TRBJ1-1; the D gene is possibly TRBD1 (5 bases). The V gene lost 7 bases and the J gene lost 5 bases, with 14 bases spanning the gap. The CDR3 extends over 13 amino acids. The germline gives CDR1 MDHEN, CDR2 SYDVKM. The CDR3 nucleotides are TGTGCCAGCAATAACCTAAACAGGACTGAAGCTTTCTTT. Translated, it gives CASNNLNRTEAFF. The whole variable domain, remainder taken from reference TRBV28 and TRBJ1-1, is DVKVTQSSRYLVKRTGEKVFLECVQDMDHENMFWYRQDPGLGLRLIYFSYDVKMKEKGDIPEGYSVSREKKERFSLILESASTNQTSMYLCASNNLNRTEAFFGQGTRLTVV.

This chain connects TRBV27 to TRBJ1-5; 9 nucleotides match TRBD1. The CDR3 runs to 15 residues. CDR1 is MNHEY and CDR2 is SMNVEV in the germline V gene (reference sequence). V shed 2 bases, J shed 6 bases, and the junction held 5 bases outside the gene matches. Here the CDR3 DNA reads TGTGCCAGCAGTTTAACACAGGGGGCAGGTCAGCCCCAGCATTTT. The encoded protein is CASSLTQGAGQPQHF.

Here the CDR3 DNA reads TGTGCCAGCCAAGATCAGGGGGCCGACACTGAAGCTTTCTTT. Amino acids: CASQDQGADTEAFF. The chain recombines TRBV6-1 with TRBJ1-1; 8 bases align to TRBD1. From germline, CDR1 is MNHNS and CDR2 SASEGT. V shed 8 bases and J 3 bases; nucleotides not matched to a gene: 8. CDR3 length equals 14 residues.

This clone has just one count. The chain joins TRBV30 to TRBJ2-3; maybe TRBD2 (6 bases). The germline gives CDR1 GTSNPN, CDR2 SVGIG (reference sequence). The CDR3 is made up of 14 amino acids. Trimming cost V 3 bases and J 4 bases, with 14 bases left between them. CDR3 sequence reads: CAWRRGGNADTQYF. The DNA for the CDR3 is TGTGCCTGGAGGAGGGGCGGGAACGCAGATACGCAGTATTTT.

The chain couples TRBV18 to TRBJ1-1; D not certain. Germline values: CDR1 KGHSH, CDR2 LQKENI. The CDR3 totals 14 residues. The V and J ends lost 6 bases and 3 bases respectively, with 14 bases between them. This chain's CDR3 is CASSDSGSDTEAFF. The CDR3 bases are TGTGCCAGCTCCGATTCGGGGTCTGACACTGAAGCTTTCTTT.

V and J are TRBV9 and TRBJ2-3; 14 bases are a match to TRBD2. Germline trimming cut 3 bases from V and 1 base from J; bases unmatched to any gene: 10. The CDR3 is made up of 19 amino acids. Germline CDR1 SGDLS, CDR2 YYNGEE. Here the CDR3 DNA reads TGTGCCAGCAGCGCGAGGGGGGGACTAGCGGGAGCGGGCACAGATACGCAGTATTTT. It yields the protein CASSARGGLAGAGTDTQYF.

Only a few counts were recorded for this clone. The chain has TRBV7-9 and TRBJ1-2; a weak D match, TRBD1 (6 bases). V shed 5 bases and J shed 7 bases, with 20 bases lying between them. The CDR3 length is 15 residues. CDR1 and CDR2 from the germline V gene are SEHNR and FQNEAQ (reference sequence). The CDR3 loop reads CASSTKEQGPIGYTF. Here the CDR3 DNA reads TGTGCCAGCAGCACCAAAGAACAGGGACCGATTGGCTACACCTTC.